The T cell receptor beta chain described here comes from a study of blood T cell repertoires in COVID-19. Study-wide background: Sources were T cells, B-cell-depleted T cells, or PBMCs; the material itself was cDNA or gDNA.

Measured with immunoSEQ multiplex PCR; TCRdb has only the in-frame clones, and not every one. Here the sample spans a few hundred thousand clones, more than 75% being singletons. V gave up 4 bases and J gave up 8 bases, with 15 bases separating them. The germline V gene encodes CDR1 SGHNT and CDR2 YENEEA. This CDR3 spans 14 amino acids. The sample taken for sequencing was peripheral blood. This chain uses TRBV11-3 with TRBJ2-1; D remains unclear. The clonotype was recovered from a man older than 75 with acute or convalescent COVID-19. In DNA, the CDR3 is TGTGCCAGCAGCTCCACATTGGAAGCGTATGAGCAGTTCTTC. Encoded protein: CASSSTLEAYEQFF.